This T cell receptor (beta chain) was profiled in a study of control samples from healthy donors and cancer patients. Clones were read by immunoSEQ multiplex PCR, and TCRdb kept only the in-frame ones, dropping some. The sample has some 13,000 clones; roughly 79% are singletons. The source material was formalin-fixed, paraffin-embedded tissue. This sequence originates from a male donor with melanoma.

The CDR3 is CASSLRAGGNTGELFF. Written as DNA, the CDR3 is TGTGCCAGCAGCTTAAGAGCGGGGGGAAACACCGGGGAGCTGTTTTTT. The chain is built from TRBV7-3 and TRBJ2-2; 9 positions agree with TRBD2. CDR3 size: 16 residues. V lost 1 base and J lost 2; bases outside the gene matches: 2. Germline assignment: CDR1 SGHTA and CDR2 FQGTGA.